A selection of T cell receptor beta chains follows, all from one sample in a study of blood T cell repertoires in COVID-19. Only in-frame clones appear in the TCRdb table, and some are missing; sequencing was by immunoSEQ multiplex PCR. The profile shows hundreds of thousands of clones, around 89% of them singletons. The sample taken for sequencing was PBMCs or T cells enriched from blood (not recorded which). These receptors were obtained from a woman aged 45-65 years who had recovered from COVID-19. Both conserved end residues are part of each CDR3. Fields, in order: J gene, CDR3 length, D gene, V gene, CDR3 DNA, CDR3 protein. D genes are given only for firm matches.

J: TRBJ1-1; length: 13; D: .; V: TRBV9; DNA: TGTGCCAGCAGCCGGGGACAGAACACTGAAGCTTTCTTT; CDR3: CASSRGQNTEAFF
J: TRBJ1-2; length: 15; D: TRBD1; V: TRBV19; DNA: TGTGCCAGTAGTATCACCGGGACAGGGAACTATGGCTACACCTTC; CDR3: CASSITGTGNYGYTF
J: TRBJ2-7; length: 14; D: .; V: TRBV7-2; DNA: TGTGCCAGCAGCTTAGGGGCAGGCTACTCCGAGCAGTACTTC; CDR3: CASSLGAGYSEQYF
J: TRBJ1-2; length: 14; D: .; V: TRBV7-3; DNA: TGTGCCAGCAGCTTGCGACCAGGCCAGTATGGCTACACCTTC; CDR3: CASSLRPGQYGYTF
J: TRBJ2-5; length: 16; D: TRBD2; V: TRBV24-1; DNA: TGTGCCACCAGTGATTGGACTAGCGGGAGGTCTGAGACCCAGTACTTC; CDR3: CATSDWTSGRSETQYF
J: TRBJ2-5; length: 16; D: TRBD2; V: TRBV28; DNA: TGTGCCAGCAGTTTCCTAGCGGGCGCCGATCTGGAGACCCAGTACTTC; CDR3: CASSFLAGADLETQYF
J: TRBJ2-6; length: 16; D: .; V: TRBV5-5; DNA: TGTGCCAGCAGCAGCCGACAATTCTCTGGGGCCAACGTCCTGACTTTC; CDR3: CASSSRQFSGANVLTF
J: TRBJ1-2; length: 16; D: TRBD1; V: TRBV28; DNA: TGTGCCAGCAGTTTGATTAAGGGACAGGGAGGCTATGGCTACACCTTC; CDR3: CASSLIKGQGGYGYTF
J: TRBJ2-5; length: 13; D: TRBD2; V: TRBV6-2/TRBV6-3; DNA: TGTGCCAGCAGTGGACTAGCGGGGGAGACCCAGTACTTC; CDR3: CASSGLAGETQYF
J: TRBJ2-3; length: 13; D: .; V: TRBV5-1; DNA: TGCGCCAGCAGCTTTACTATCACAGATACGCAGTATTTT; CDR3: CASSFTITDTQYF
J: TRBJ2-3; length: 13; D: .; V: TRBV29-1; DNA: TGCAGCGTTGAAAATGGCCGCACAGATACGCAGTATTTT; CDR3: CSVENGRTDTQYF
J: TRBJ1-3; length: 14; D: TRBD1; V: TRBV7-9; DNA: TGTGCCAGCAGCACCCCAGGGGGCGGAAACACCATATATTTT; CDR3: CASSTPGGGNTIYF